This T cell receptor (beta chain) is drawn from a study of T-cell reconstitution after alpha-beta-depleted transplantation in children. Between the trimmed V and J ends, which lost 4 bases and 2 bases, there was a span of 13 bases. CDR1 and CDR2 (germline): SGHTA, FQGNSA. CDR3 length: 15 residues. The TCRbeta library was prepared with unique molecular identifiers. TCRdb recomputed calls from the PCR reads with MiXCR, one row per CDR3 protein. The sample has over 300,000 distinct CDR3 sequences; 10% are singletons. This receptor was identified in a human donor who donated a stem cell graft to a child with acute lymphoblastic leukemia. Material: PBMCs from the stem cell graft donor, obtained from the stem cell graft. This chain links TRBV7-2 with TRBJ2-3; D gene uncertain. The CDR3 loop reads CASSSIRRSTDTQYF. The CDR3 nucleotides read TGTGCCAGCAGCTCCATCAGGAGATCCACAGATACGCAGTATTTT.